A selection of T cell receptor beta chains follows, all from one sample in a study of blood T cells in healthy people across ages. TCRdb re-derived calls from the 5' RACE reads in MiXCR, one entry per CDR3 protein. The sample records roughly 1.5 million distinct CDR3 sequences, 42% being singletons. Sequencing was carried out using blood. These receptors were collected from a young woman in good health. The CDR3 runs from the conserved cysteine through the conserved F or W. The order of the fields is clone size, J gene, V gene, D gene, CDR3 protein, CDR3 DNA. D genes are given only for firm matches. Part of the rows lack a size; the others show once, few, many or a class for expanded clones.

- TRBJ1-6 TRBV29-1 TRBD1 CSVRGQGDNSPLHF TGCAGCGTTCGTGGACAGGGCGATAATTCACCCCTCCACTTT
few TRBJ1-5 TRBV7-6 TRBD1 CASSPRGFQPQHF TGTGCCAGCAGCCCCAGGGGGTTTCAGCCCCAGCATTTT
few TRBJ2-1 TRBV4-3 - CASSQSGKTYNEQFF TGCGCCAGCAGCCAATCGGGAAAAACTTACAATGAGCAGTTCTTC
- TRBJ2-3 TRBV6-5 TRBD2 CASGYSPGTSGSNTDTQYF TGTGCCAGCGGTTACTCGCCCGGGACTAGCGGGTCCAACACAGATACGCAGTATTTT
- TRBJ2-1 TRBV7-9 - CASSATLSDNEQFF TGTGCCAGCAGCGCCACCCTGTCCGACAATGAGCAGTTCTTC
- TRBJ1-5 TRBV7-8 - CASSLGLWGHQPQHF TGTGCCAGCAGCTTGGGTCTATGGGGTCATCAGCCCCAGCATTTT
few TRBJ2-3 TRBV7-2 - CASSAFSDTQYF TGTGCCAGCTCCGCGTTTTCAGATACGCAGTATTTT
few TRBJ1-6 TRBV3-1 - CASSPTDADSPLHF TGTGCCAGCAGCCCTACAGATGCTGATTCACCCCTCCACTTT
- TRBJ2-3 TRBV12-3/TRBV12-4 TRBD1 CASSLGGDRSTDTQYF TGTGCCAGCAGTTTAGGGGGGGACAGGAGCACAGATACGCAGTATTTT
- TRBJ2-7 TRBV11-2 - CASSLEVRPQYF TGTGCCAGCAGCTTAGAGGTCCGCCCGCAGTACTTC
- TRBJ2-1 TRBV4-1 TRBD1 CASSPSDRVDEQFF TGCGCCAGCAGCCCCTCGGACAGGGTCGATGAGCAGTTCTTC
- TRBJ1-5 TRBV29-1 TRBD1 CNAGQGNQPQHF TGCAACGCAGGACAGGGCAATCAGCCCCAGCATTTT
few TRBJ1-4 TRBV15 - CATSRDTRRGPSEKLFF TGTGCCACCAGCAGAGATACGAGGCGGGGGCCCTCAGAAAAACTGTTTTTT
- TRBJ2-3 TRBV20-1 TRBD2 CSARSTSGGRRDTQYF TGCAGTGCTAGATCGACTAGCGGGGGGAGGAGAGATACGCAGTATTTT
- TRBJ2-1 TRBV5-1 - CASSQTGAPFNEQFF TGCGCCAGCAGCCAGACTGGCGCACCCTTCAATGAGCAGTTCTTC
few TRBJ2-3 TRBV5-1 TRBD2 CASRTMGGSSIDTQYF TGCGCCAGCAGAACGATGGGCGGGAGCTCTATAGATACGCAGTATTTT
- TRBJ1-2 TRBV20-1 - CSARSRVRYGYTF TGCAGTGCTAGGTCCCGGGTTAGGTATGGCTACACCTTC
- TRBJ1-2 TRBV5-1 TRBD1 CASSPANRGDGYTF TGCGCCAGCAGCCCTGCCAACAGGGGAGATGGCTACACCTTC
few TRBJ2-1 TRBV20-1 TRBD2 CSARTSGRKPYNEQFF TGCAGTGCCAGAACTAGCGGGAGGAAACCCTACAATGAGCAGTTCTTC
few TRBJ2-1 TRBV6-5 TRBD2 CASSYGLAVNNEQFF TGTGCCAGCAGTTACGGCCTAGCGGTCAACAATGAGCAGTTCTTC
- TRBJ2-1 TRBV7-3 - CASSFGQNEQFF TGTGCCAGCAGCTTCGGACAGAATGAGCAGTTCTTC
once TRBJ2-7 TRBV10-3 TRBD1 CAISEPTGTGFYEQYF TGTGCCATCAGTGAGCCCACCGGGACAGGCTTCTACGAGCAGTACTTC
- TRBJ2-5 TRBV25-1 - CASGRKETQYF TGTGCCAGCGGGAGGAAAGAGACCCAGTACTTC
- TRBJ2-1 TRBV6-6 - CASSLDTYSYNEQFF TGTGCCAGCAGCCTGGACACCTACTCCTACAATGAGCAGTTCTTC
- TRBJ2-3 TRBV28 - CASSGRNPSTDTQYF TGTGCCAGCAGTGGCAGGAATCCTAGCACAGATACGCAGTATTTT
few TRBJ2-5 TRBV6-2/TRBV6-3 - CASSLHRQETQYF TGTGCCAGCAGTCTTCACAGACAAGAGACCCAGTACTTC
few TRBJ2-1 TRBV6-6 - CASSYSTLDEQFF TGTGCCAGCAGTTACTCCACATTGGATGAGCAGTTCTTC
- TRBJ1-5 TRBV2 - CASSEEGQNNQPQHF TGTGCCAGCAGTGAAGAGGGGCAAAACAATCAGCCCCAGCATTTT
- TRBJ2-1 TRBV20-1 - CSAWELNEQFF TGCAGTGCGTGGGAACTCAATGAGCAGTTCTTC
many TRBJ2-1 TRBV4-1 TRBD1 CASSHPGQGLEQFF TGCGCCAGCAGCCACCCGGGACAGGGCCTTGAGCAGTTCTTC
few TRBJ1-1 TRBV5-4 - CASSLTRLRGNTEAFF TGTGCCAGCAGCTTGACGAGGTTGCGGGGGAACACTGAAGCTTTCTTT
few TRBJ1-2 TRBV28 - CASSLREPYGYTF TGTGCCAGCAGTTTAAGGGAACCCTATGGCTACACCTTC
- TRBJ1-2 TRBV3-1 - CASRPRDRLNYGYTF TGTGCCAGCAGACCGAGGGACCGCCTTAACTATGGCTACACCTTC
many TRBJ2-1 TRBV12-3/TRBV12-4 - CASSFAGSSYNEQFF TGTGCCAGCAGTTTCGCCGGGAGTTCCTACAATGAGCAGTTCTTC
- TRBJ1-2 TRBV28 - CASGDGSLGYTF TGTGCCAGCGGCGACGGCAGTCTCGGCTACACCTTC
- TRBJ2-1 TRBV9 - CASSVQGGNNEQFF TGTGCCAGCAGCGTACAGGGAGGCAACAATGAGCAGTTCTTC
few TRBJ2-7 TRBV20-1 TRBD2 CSARDTGGPSSYEQYF TGCAGTGCTAGAGATACGGGAGGCCCCTCCTCCTACGAGCAGTACTTC
- TRBJ2-7 TRBV20-1 - CSATLKGRGSYEQYF TGCAGTGCTACCCTAAAGGGAAGGGGTTCCTACGAGCAGTACTTC
few TRBJ2-2 TRBV7-2 TRBD1 CASSRYGTDNTGELFF TGTGCCAGCAGCCGATATGGGACAGACAACACCGGGGAGCTGTTTTTT
- TRBJ2-1 TRBV10-3 TRBD1 CAISPGDREYQETQFF TGTGCCATCAGTCCCGGGGACAGGGAGTACCAAGAGACCCAGTTCTTC